This TCR beta chain was profiled in a study of CD8+ T cells in alopecia areata. Whole-study findings and limits: Sequence data from scalp samples additionally include resident alphabeta T cells of normal skin.

CDR1 is ENHRY and CDR2 is SYGVKD in the germline V gene. V was cut by 2 bases and J by 3 bases, with 11 bases left in between. This CDR3 is 14 amino acids long. Once RNA had been extracted, it was reverse transcribed into cDNA to act as the sequencing template. Assay: immunoSEQ multiplex PCR; the TCRdb copy retains only in-frame clones and omits some. The repertoire holds 150,000 or so clones, with roughly 50% as singletons. As concerns this clone: No antigen is known for it.

This chain joins TRBV10-3 and TRBJ2-7; maybe TRBD1 (5 bases). The receptor comes from a human donor with alopecia areata. The specimen comprised CD4+ T cells sorted from blood, sampled at week 0. Here the CDR3 reads CAISEGARVYEQYF. CDR3 DNA: TGTGCCATCAGTGAGGGGGCACGGGTCTACGAGCAGTACTTC.